This entry is about one T cell receptor beta chain. The junction differs from germline at one of its ends, possibly a read error. Germline CDR1 DFQATT, CDR2 SNEGSKA (reference sequence). This CDR3 comprises 10 residues. The data derive from a study of T cells in Graves' hyperthyroidism and ophthalmopathy. Amplification of TCR beta CDR3 regions used RNA as the template. The study used the HTBI primer set for a first-round RT-PCR of the TCR CDR3. From the multiplex PCR reads, TCRdb called clonotypes with MiXCR, one entry per CDR3 protein. Here the sample spans some 620,000 distinct CDR3 sequences, roughly 16% being singletons.

This receptor was taken from a woman aged 25-40 years with Graves' hyperthyroidism. The chain employs TRBV20-1 and TRBJ2-1; D is undetermined. Source material: blood. CDR3 loop: CSASGNEQLF. CDR3 sequence (DNA): TGCAGTGCTAGCGGCAATGAGCAGCTCTTC.